The next 7 T cell receptor beta chains were all read from a single sample in a study of blood T cell repertoires in COVID-19. Data came from immunoSEQ multiplex PCR; TCRdb stores just in-frame clones and leaves some out. Among 150,000 to 200,000 clones listed, around 87% were seen once. Sequenced material: peripheral blood. The receptors originated from a woman aged 18-35 years who had recovered from COVID-19.

V is TRBV19 and J is TRBJ2-7; D remains ambiguous. Trimming shortened V by 3 bases and J by 5 bases, and 11 bases separated the two germline ends. From germline, CDR1 is LNHDA and CDR2 SQIVND (reference sequence). The CDR3 has 13 residues. The CDR3 spells CASSIGYADEQYV. Written as DNA, the CDR3 is TGTGCCAGTAGTATCGGGTACGCGGACGAGCAGTACGTC.

This clone occurred once. The J gene is TRBJ1-1, the V gene TRBV7-9; D not certain. Trimming cost V 5 bases and J 7 bases, with 5 bases left between them. The CDR3 covers 10 residues. Looked up from germline, CDR1 is SEHNR and CDR2 is FQNEAQ (reference sequence). CDR3 DNA: TGTGCCAGCAGCCTCTATGAAGCTTTCTTT. This translates into CASSLYEAFF.

V and J are TRBV3-1 (or the pseudogene TRBV3-2) and TRBJ2-3, with TRBD2 matching over 8 bases. Germline lookup yields CDR1 LGHDT and CDR2 YNNKEL (reference sequence). This CDR3 has 16 amino acids. Unmatched junction bases numbered 6, after V lost 4 bases and J lost 0 bases. In nucleotides, the CDR3 is TGTGCCAGCAGCCTAGCGGGAACAGCTAGCACAGATACGCAGTATTTT. Encoded protein: CASSLAGTASTDTQYF.

The chain couples TRBV6-2 or TRBV6-3 to TRBJ1-1, with no clear D. Per germline, CDR1 MNHEY and CDR2 SVGEGT. This CDR3 contains 13 residues. Trimming removed 1 base at V and 5 bases at J, with 8 bases between. Here the CDR3 DNA reads TGTGCCAGCAGTTACTTGTCCGGGACTGAAGCTTTCTTT. This translates into CASSYLSGTEAFF.

The gene calls are TRBV7-2 and TRBJ2-4; tentative D call: TRBD2 (7 bases). V lost 10 bases, J lost 5 bases, and 15 bases lay in between. The CDR3 consists of 13 residues. Germline V gene lookup returns CDR1 SGHTA and CDR2 FQGNSA. The CDR3 DNA sequence: TGTGCCACTAGGGGGGGGCTGGAAAACATTCAGTACTTC. Translated: CATRGGLENIQYF.

V and J are TRBV10-3 and TRBJ1-3, with 11 bases that match TRBD1. V lost 10 bases, J lost 0 bases, and 2 bases stayed unmatched. Germline-derived CDR1 and CDR2 are ENHRY and SYGVKD. The CDR3 runs to 14 residues. CDR3 region: CATGQGVSGNTIYF. As DNA, the CDR3 is TGTGCCACGGGACAGGGGGTCTCTGGAAACACCATATATTTT.

This chain links TRBV4-3 with TRBJ2-3; TRBD2 matches at 7 bases. The CDR3 has 17 amino acids. Per germline, CDR1 LGHNA and CDR2 YSLEER. V lost 1 base, J lost 2 bases, and 9 bases stayed unmatched. CDR3 protein: CASSQVIPGLNTDTQYF. The CDR3 DNA sequence: TGCGCCAGCAGCCAAGTTATACCGGGACTAAACACAGATACGCAGTATTTT.